This note documents a single T cell receptor beta chain sequence. The antigen remains undetermined. Per the germline V gene, CDR1 is ENHRY and CDR2 is SYGVKD. V lost 3 bases and J lost 5; bases outside the gene matches: 11. The CDR3 is 19 amino acids. Measured with immunoSEQ multiplex PCR; TCRdb has only the in-frame clones, and not every one. The sample contains about 65,000 clones, more than 75% of which appear only once. This record belongs to a study of glioma-infiltrating T cells after dendritic cell vaccination. In the study overall: Glioblastoma patients came from Phase I and II dendritic cell vaccination trials. The study, taken as a whole, reports: Estimated pretreatment TIL content predicted outcome after dendritic cell vaccination. Higher TCR clonality did not directly relate to longer survival.

Specified time point: after dendritic cell vaccination, including at tumor progression/relapse. Sequencing used blood, obtained after dendritic cell vaccination. The sequence came from a human donor with glioblastoma. The chain has TRBV10-3 and TRBJ2-2, with TRBD2 matching over 14 bases. The DNA for the CDR3 is TGTGCCATCAGTGATTATCCGACTAGCGGGGGGGTTGGGACCGGGGAGCTGTTTTTT. Protein sequence: CAISDYPTSGGVGTGELFF.